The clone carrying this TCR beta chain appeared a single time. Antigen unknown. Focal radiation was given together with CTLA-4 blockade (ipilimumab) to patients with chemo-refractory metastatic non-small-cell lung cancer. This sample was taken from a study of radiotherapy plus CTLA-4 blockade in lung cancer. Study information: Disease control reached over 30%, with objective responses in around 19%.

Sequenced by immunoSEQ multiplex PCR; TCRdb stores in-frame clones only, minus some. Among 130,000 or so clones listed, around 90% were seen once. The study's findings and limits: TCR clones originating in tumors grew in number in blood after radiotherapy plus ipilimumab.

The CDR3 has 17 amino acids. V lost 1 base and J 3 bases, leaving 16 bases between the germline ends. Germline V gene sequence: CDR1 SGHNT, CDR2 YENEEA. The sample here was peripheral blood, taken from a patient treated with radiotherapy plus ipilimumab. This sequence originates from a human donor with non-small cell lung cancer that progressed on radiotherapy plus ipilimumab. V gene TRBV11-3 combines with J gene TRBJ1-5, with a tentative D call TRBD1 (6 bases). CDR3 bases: TGTGCCAGCAGCTTAGTAGGGGGGTCCCTTTACAATCAGCCCCAGCATTTT. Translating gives CASSLVGGSLYNQPQHF.